The 28 T cell receptor beta chains given below trace back to one sample, sequenced in a study of human T cells and chemical hapten exposure. Time point described: healthy volunteer bleed at 2 weeks. Total RNA was extracted from unfractionated whole blood. TCRdb reanalysed the RACE reads using MiXCR and keeps one entry per CDR3 protein. Here the sample spans roughly 49,000 distinct CDR3 sequences, 4.3% being singletons. The sequenced material came from whole blood. Receptors were obtained from a female donor in good health. Some clones in this sample may be carry-over from other donors' samples.

This clonotype occurred many times. The V and J genes are TRBV2 and TRBJ1-1; the D is unclear. This CDR3 region has 13 residues. Germline assignment: CDR1 SNHLY and CDR2 FYNNEI. Trimming shortened V by 4 bases and J by 1 base, and 7 bases separated the two germline ends. The CDR3 sequence is CASSGRGNTEAFF. In DNA form, the CDR3 reads TGTGCCAGCAGTGGTCGGGGGAACACTGAAGCTTTCTTT.

This clonotype has just a few counts. V gene TRBV25-1 combines with J gene TRBJ2-7, with 9 nucleotides matching TRBD1. After removal of 5 bases from V and 6 bases from J, the junction contained 17 bases not matched to a gene. CDR3 length: 17 amino acids. The germline CDR1 and CDR2 sequences are MGHDK and SYGVNS. The DNA of the CDR3 is TGTGCCAGCAGTCCTCGAACCGGGACAGGGTCTTTTCGCGAGCAGTACTTC. The encoded protein is CASSPRTGTGSFREQYF.

This clonotype was found a few times. The J gene is TRBJ1-1, the V gene TRBV5-1, with no clear D. This CDR3 comprises 18 residues. CDR1 is SGHRS, CDR2 YFSETQ, per germline. V was cut by 4 bases and J by 0 bases, with 22 bases left in between. CDR3 coding DNA: TGCGCCAGCAGCCCGTCCGGGAGCCCCATACCATTGAACACTGAAGCTTTCTTT. The encoded protein is CASSPSGSPIPLNTEAFF.

In this sample, this clonotype turned up many times. This chain links TRBV6-5 with TRBJ1-5; 8 positions agree with TRBD1. J gave up 6 bases and V 6 bases, and 7 bases lay outside the gene matches. In germline, CDR1 is MNHEY, CDR2 SVGAGI. This CDR3 is built from 14 residues. CDR3 protein: CASRGGQGGQPQHF. The CDR3, as DNA: TGTGCCAGCAGAGGAGGACAGGGCGGTCAGCCCCAGCATTTT.

This clonotype was seen at least ten times. This chain uses TRBV12-3 or TRBV12-4 with TRBJ1-1, with 8 bases lining up with TRBD1. The junction had 8 bases not matched to a gene; V was cut back by 6 bases and J by 5 bases. CDR3 length: 14 amino acids. The CDR3 region has the DNA TGTGCCAGCAGCCCCGGACAGGGCGAGACTGAAGCTTTCTTT. It yields the protein CASSPGQGETEAFF.

The chain recombines TRBV10-3 with TRBJ2-5, with a possible D match to TRBD1 (5 bases). V lost 9 bases, J lost 4 bases, and 15 bases lay in between. CDR3 size: 13 residues. Germline V gives CDR1 ENHRY, CDR2 SYGVKD. The CDR3 DNA is TGTGCCATTTCTTGGGGCCAGCGAGAGACCCAGTACTTC. It codes for CAISWGQRETQYF.

This clonotype was seen many times. The chain combines TRBV3-1 with TRBJ1-4; D is possibly TRBD1 (6 bases). V was shortened by 6 bases and J by 6 bases, with 14 bases between the two germline ends. Germline CDR1 reads LGHDT; CDR2 reads YNNKEL (reference sequence). The CDR3 is 14 amino acids. The CDR3 protein is CASRGRDKDEKLFF. The CDR3 region has the DNA TGTGCCAGCAGGGGGCGGGACAAAGATGAAAAACTGTTTTTT.

This clonotype came up many times. The chain joins TRBV7-2 to TRBJ2-7, with 7 nucleotides matching TRBD2. Germline CDR1 and CDR2: SGHTA and FQGNSA. The V and J ends lost 5 bases and 11 bases, in that order; junction bases with no gene match: 12. The CDR3 length is 13 residues. The CDR3 reads CASSPSGDPVEYF. The CDR3 DNA reads TGTGCCAGCAGCCCTAGCGGAGATCCGGTAGAGTACTTC.

At least ten counts were recorded for this clonotype. The V and J genes are TRBV28 and TRBJ2-3; the D gene could be TRBD1 or TRBD2 (6 bases each). CDR1 and CDR2 from the germline V gene are MDHEN and SYDVKM. This CDR3 has 13 amino acids. The ends were cut back, 3 bases at V and 4 bases at J, with 8 bases in the middle. As DNA, the CDR3 is TGTGCCAGCAGTTTCGGGGGCGCAGATACGCAGTATTTT. Encoded protein: CASSFGGADTQYF.

This clonotype was counted at least ten times. CDR3 DNA sequence: TGTGCCAGCAGTGATGCGGGGGTTCGCGACGAGCAGTACTTC. Its translation: CASSDAGVRDEQYF. This rearrangement joins TRBV25-1 to TRBJ2-7; 7 nucleotides line up with TRBD2. V trimming: 3 bases; J trimming: 5 bases; junction bases outside the gene matches: 7. CDR3 length equals 14 residues. The germline CDR1 and CDR2 sequences are MGHDK and SYGVNS.

Concerning this clonotype itself: This may be a read error: a much more frequent sequence differs by one nucleotide. The chain uses TRBV12-3 or TRBV12-4 and TRBJ2-2; D call uncertain. Trimming stripped 5 bases from V and 4 bases from J, with 8 bases between. The CDR3 length is 13 residues. In DNA form, the CDR3 reads TGTGCCAGCAGTGTACATACCACCGGGGAGCTGTTTTTT. It codes for CASSVHTTGELFF.

This clonotype was seen ten or more times. The chain couples TRBV6-6 to TRBJ1-1; 7 bases are shared with TRBD1. There are 15 residues in the CDR3. Germline V CDR1 and CDR2: MNHNY, SVGAGI (reference sequence). Trimming took 5 bases from V and 7 from J; bases not matched to a gene: 13. CDR3 residues: CASSPLNRGKGEAFF. As DNA, the CDR3 is TGTGCCAGCAGTCCACTGAACAGGGGTAAGGGTGAAGCTTTCTTT.

This clonotype was seen more than once but under ten times. The chain employs TRBV4-3 and TRBJ2-3; the D gene is possibly TRBD2 (6 bases). Between the trimmed V and J ends, which lost 1 base and 0 bases, there was a span of 20 bases. Germline CDR1 and CDR2: LGHNA and YSLEER. CDR3 length equals 19 residues. The CDR3 coding sequence is TGCGCCAGCAGCCAAGCTTTAGATGGGGGACTGCCAAGCACAGATACGCAGTATTTT. It is translated as CASSQALDGGLPSTDTQYF.

This clonotype was found many times. The chain combines TRBV9 with TRBJ1-6; TRBD1 aligns across 8 bases. CDR1 SGDLS and CDR2 YYNGEE come from the germline V gene. The length of the CDR3 is 16 residues. The junction had 6 bases not matched to a gene; V was cut back by 0 bases and J by 7 bases. CDR3 amino acids: CASSVERTGLNSPLHF. In DNA, the CDR3 is TGTGCCAGCAGCGTAGAGCGGACAGGGCTCAATTCACCCCTCCACTTT.

In its sample, this clonotype was seen many times. The chain is built from TRBV12-3 or TRBV12-4 and TRBJ1-6; possibly TRBD1 for D (6 bases). The CDR3 has 16 amino acids. Trimming took 3 bases from V and 9 from J, leaving 18 bases between them. CDR3 sequence: CASSLRGAGLGSPLHF. In DNA form, the CDR3 reads TGTGCCAGCAGTTTGCGGGGGGCCGGTTTGGGTTCACCCCTCCACTTT.

In its sample, this clonotype was seen many times. The chain combines TRBV7-3 with TRBJ1-2; D gene unclear. The CDR3 has 16 residues. Per germline, CDR1 SGHTA and CDR2 FQGTGA. V was pared by 5 bases and J by 4 bases, with 20 bases between. The CDR3 DNA is TGTGCCAGCAGCCCCGTTGGGAGAGGGAAGGGCTATGGCTACACCTTC. Translating gives CASSPVGRGKGYGYTF. The variable domain in full, completed from reference TRBV7-3 and TRBJ1-2, reads GAGVSQTPSNKVTEKGKYVELRCDPISGHTALYWYRQSLGQGPEFLIYFQGTGAADDSGLPNDRFFAVRPEGSVSTLKIQRTERGDSAVYLCASSPVGRGKGYGYTFGSGTRLTVV.

This clonotype was recorded many times. This CDR3 is CASRRDRGPETQYF. The CDR3 bases are TGTGCCAGCCGACGGGACAGGGGGCCTGAGACCCAGTACTTC. The rearrangement joins TRBV2 to TRBJ2-5, with 12 positions matching TRBD1. CDR1 is SNHLY and CDR2 is FYNNEI in the germline V gene. The CDR3 length is 14 residues. Germline trimming cut 8 bases from V and 5 bases from J; bases unmatched to any gene: 6.

In its sample, this clonotype was seen many times. This chain links TRBV20-1 with TRBJ1-4; D is ambiguous. In germline, CDR1 is DFQATT, CDR2 SNEGSKA (reference sequence). V lost 3 bases, J lost 9 bases, and 17 bases lay in between. The CDR3 has 14 residues. The DNA of the CDR3 is TGCAGTGCTAGGGATGGAACGGCCGGGAAAAAACTGTTTTTT. It translates to CSARDGTAGKKLFF.

This clonotype was observed at least ten times. The CDR3 nucleotides are TGTGCCAGCTCAACCCGTGGGGGAGCTGGGAATTCACCCCTCCACTTT. Translation: CASSTRGGAGNSPLHF. The chain uses TRBV18 and TRBJ1-6, with a possible D match to TRBD1 (5 bases). CDR1 and CDR2 (germline): KGHSH, LQKENI. There are 16 residues in the CDR3. V dropped 5 bases and J dropped 7 bases, with 18 bases sitting between them.

The sample holds many counts of this clonotype. This sequence joins TRBV7-8 and TRBJ2-2; D is undetermined. This CDR3 has 14 amino acids. Germline V lookup: CDR1 SGHVS, CDR2 FQNEAQ. V gave up 5 bases and J gave up 7 bases, with 14 bases separating them. The CDR3 coding sequence is TGTGCCAGCAGCCTCAAAAGGCTTCACGGGGAGCTGTTTTTT. Amino acids: CASSLKRLHGELFF.

This clonotype was picked up many times. The chain uses TRBV5-1 and TRBJ2-3, with D maybe TRBD2 (6 bases). The V and J ends lost 4 bases and 4 bases respectively, with 13 bases between them. CDR3 length equals 14 residues. From germline, CDR1 is SGHRS and CDR2 YFSETQ. CDR3 nucleotides: TGCGCCAGCAGCATGCTACCTAGCGCAGATACGCAGTATTTT. This codes for CASSMLPSADTQYF.

This clonotype has at least ten counts. CDR3 nucleotide sequence: TGTGCCAGCAGGGGTCGGGTGAATGGTCAGCCCCAGCATTTT. This encodes CASRGRVNGQPQHF. The V call is TRBV6-1, the J call TRBJ1-5; D gene ambiguous. The CDR3 spans 14 residues. Per germline, CDR1 MNHNS and CDR2 SASEGT. The V end was cut by 6 bases, the J end by 6 bases, with 15 bases between.

This clonotype was counted at least ten times. The CDR3 DNA is TGTGCCAGCAGCTTAGCGGGCCTGTCCCAGCCCCAGCATTTT. Its protein is CASSLAGLSQPQHF. V gene TRBV7-8 combines with J gene TRBJ1-5; the D is unclear. Trimming took 0 bases from V and 7 from J, leaving 10 bases between them. Germline CDR1 reads SGHVS; CDR2 reads FQNEAQ. The CDR3 runs to 14 residues.

This clonotype showed up many times. V and J are TRBV12-3 or TRBV12-4 and TRBJ2-2; 8 nucleotides match TRBD2. V lost 6 bases, J lost 3 bases, and 3 bases stayed unmatched. The CDR3 has 14 residues. CDR3 DNA sequence: TGTGCCAGCAGAAAAGCGGGGGACACCGGGGAGCTGTTTTTT. Translated: CASRKAGDTGELFF.

In this sample, this clonotype turned up many times. J is TRBJ1-2 and V is TRBV4-3; TRBD1 matches at 7 bases. With V trimmed by 4 bases and J by 0 bases, 5 bases remained unmatched. Germline-derived CDR1 and CDR2 are LGHNA and YSLEER. This CDR3 region has 15 residues. DNA of the CDR3: TGCGCCAGCAGCCTGAAAGGGGGCGCTAACTATGGCTACACCTTC. Translated: CASSLKGGANYGYTF.

This clonotype was seen a few times. The chain couples TRBV29-1 to TRBJ1-1; D gene uncertain. The CDR3 is 14 amino acids. Germline assignment: CDR1 SQVTM and CDR2 ANQGSEA. Trimming shortened V by 6 bases and J by 3 bases, and 17 bases separated the two germline ends. DNA for the CDR3: TGCAGCGTGGCTGCTTCGGTGACGGACACTGAAGCTTTCTTT. It codes for CSVAASVTDTEAFF.

The rearrangement uses TRBV20-1 and TRBJ1-1; D possibly corresponds to TRBD1 (5 bases). The CDR3 covers 12 residues. Germline V gives CDR1 DFQATT, CDR2 SNEGSKA (reference sequence). Trimming stripped 7 bases from V and 1 base from J, with 10 bases between. This CDR3 reads CSGWGKNTEAFF. The CDR3 DNA reads as TGCAGTGGGTGGGGGAAGAACACTGAAGCTTTCTTT.

This clonotype has at least ten counts. The chain joins TRBV13 to TRBJ2-3; TRBD2 agrees at 12 bases. CDR3 length: 18 amino acids. The V gene end was trimmed by 5 bases and the J gene end by 6 bases; junction bases not matched to a gene: 15. Per the germline V gene, CDR1 is PRHDT and CDR2 is FYEKMQ (reference sequence). CDR3 sequence: CASSLRLAGALEGDTQYF. Written as DNA, the CDR3 is TGTGCCAGCAGCCTAAGACTAGCGGGGGCCCTGGAAGGGGATACGCAGTATTTT.